Described below is a single TCR beta chain sequence and its context. Its specificity is unknown. The sample is drawn from a study of CD4 T cells in relation to SARS-CoV-2 and coronaviruses. Study-wide results and limits: No donor gave both pre-pandemic and post-infection samples.

Fewer than 1.2 x 10^5 naive or memory CD4+ cells were cultured with CEF peptides for nine to ten days. Germline assignment: CDR1 SGHRS and CDR2 YFSETQ. The CDR3 runs to 17 residues. The V gene end was trimmed by 0 bases and the J gene end by 2 bases; junction bases not matched to a gene: 9. TCRdb's table, derived via immunoSEQ multiplex PCR, lists solely in-frame clones and lacks some. The profile shows about 38,000 clones, roughly 80% of them singletons. The V and J genes are TRBV5-1 and TRBJ2-7, with TRBD2 identical over 9 bases. This TCR was sampled from an adult with COVID-19. The sequenced material came from memory CD4+ T cells from PBMCs, cultured in vitro. This chain's CDR3 is CASSLGKLGGRAYEQYF. The CDR3 DNA is TGCGCCAGCAGCTTGGGGAAGTTGGGCGGGAGGGCCTACGAGCAGTACTTC.